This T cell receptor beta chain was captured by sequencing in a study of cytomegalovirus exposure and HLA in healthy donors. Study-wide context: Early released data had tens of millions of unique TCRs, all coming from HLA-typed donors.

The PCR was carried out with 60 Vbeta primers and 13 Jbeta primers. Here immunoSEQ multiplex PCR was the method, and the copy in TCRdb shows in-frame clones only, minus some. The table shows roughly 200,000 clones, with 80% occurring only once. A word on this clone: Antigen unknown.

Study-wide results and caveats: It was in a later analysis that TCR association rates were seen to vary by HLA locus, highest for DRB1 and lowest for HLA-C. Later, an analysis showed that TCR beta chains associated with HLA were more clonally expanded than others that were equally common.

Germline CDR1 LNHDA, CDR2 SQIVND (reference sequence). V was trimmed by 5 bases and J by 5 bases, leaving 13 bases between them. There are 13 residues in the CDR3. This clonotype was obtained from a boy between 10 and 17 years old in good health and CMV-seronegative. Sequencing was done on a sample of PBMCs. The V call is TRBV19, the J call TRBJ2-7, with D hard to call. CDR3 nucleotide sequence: TGTGCCAGTAGTGCCCCCAATCGGGACGAGCAGTACTTC. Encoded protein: CASSAPNRDEQYF.